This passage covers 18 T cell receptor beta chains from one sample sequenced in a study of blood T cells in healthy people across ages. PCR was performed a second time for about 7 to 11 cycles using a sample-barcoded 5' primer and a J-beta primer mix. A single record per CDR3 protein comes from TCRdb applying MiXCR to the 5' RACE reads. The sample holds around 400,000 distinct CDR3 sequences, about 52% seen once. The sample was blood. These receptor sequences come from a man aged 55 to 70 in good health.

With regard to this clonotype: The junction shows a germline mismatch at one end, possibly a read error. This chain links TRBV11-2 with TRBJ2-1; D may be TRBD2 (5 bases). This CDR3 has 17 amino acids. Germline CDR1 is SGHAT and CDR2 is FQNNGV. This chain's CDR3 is CAGSPILDFSSYNEQFF. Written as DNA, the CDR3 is TGTGCCGGCAGCCCGATACTAGACTTCAGCTCCTACAATGAGCAGTTCTTC.

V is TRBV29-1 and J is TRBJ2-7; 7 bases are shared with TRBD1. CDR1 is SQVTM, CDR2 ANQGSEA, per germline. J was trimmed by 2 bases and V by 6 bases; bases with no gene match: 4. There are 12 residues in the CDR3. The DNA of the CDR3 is TGCAGCGTCCGGGACAGAACCTACGAGCAGTACTTC. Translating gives CSVRDRTYEQYF.

In DNA, the CDR3 is TGTGCCAGCACGGCGGTCGGCGGGAGGGAAGATACGCAGTATTTT. Translated: CASTAVGGREDTQYF. The chain is built from TRBV2 and TRBJ2-3, with 9 bases that match TRBD2. The length of the CDR3 is 15 residues. Germline V CDR1 and CDR2: SNHLY, FYNNEI. Losses at the gene ends were 7 bases for V and 5 bases for J; bases not matched to a gene: 10.

DNA of the CDR3: TGTGCCAGCAGTTATGTGGATGGGGGAAGATCACCCCTCCACTTT. Protein: CASSYVDGGRSPLHF. The chain links TRBV6-5 to TRBJ1-6; a possible D gene is TRBD1 (5 bases). The V and J ends lost 3 bases and 10 bases respectively, with 16 bases between them. Germline values: CDR1 MNHEY, CDR2 SVGAGI. CDR3 size: 15 residues.

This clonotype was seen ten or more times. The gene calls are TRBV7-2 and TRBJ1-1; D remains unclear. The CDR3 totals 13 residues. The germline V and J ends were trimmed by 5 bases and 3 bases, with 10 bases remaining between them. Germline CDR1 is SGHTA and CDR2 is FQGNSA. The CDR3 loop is CASSLTKDTEAFF. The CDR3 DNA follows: TGTGCCAGCAGCCTAACTAAGGACACTGAAGCTTTCTTT.

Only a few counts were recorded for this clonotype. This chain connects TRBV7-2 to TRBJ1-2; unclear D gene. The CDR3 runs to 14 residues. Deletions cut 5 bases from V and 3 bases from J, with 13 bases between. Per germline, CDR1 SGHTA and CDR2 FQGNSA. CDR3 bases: TGTGCCAGCAGCCAAGTAACCGGGGACTATGGCTACACCTTC. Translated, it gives CASSQVTGDYGYTF.

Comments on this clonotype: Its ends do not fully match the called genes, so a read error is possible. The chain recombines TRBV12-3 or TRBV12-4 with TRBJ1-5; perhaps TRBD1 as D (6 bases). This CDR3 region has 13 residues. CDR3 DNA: TGTGTCAGCAGGAAGGGACAAAATCAGCCCCAGCATTTT. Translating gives CVSRKGQNQPQHF.

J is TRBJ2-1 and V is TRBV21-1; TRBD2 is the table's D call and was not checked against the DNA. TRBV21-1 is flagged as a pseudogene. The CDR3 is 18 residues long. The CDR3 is CASRIAGLTQSSYNEQFF. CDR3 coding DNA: TGTGCCAGCAGGATAGCGGGACTTACCCAAAGCTCCTACAATGAGCAGTTCTTC.

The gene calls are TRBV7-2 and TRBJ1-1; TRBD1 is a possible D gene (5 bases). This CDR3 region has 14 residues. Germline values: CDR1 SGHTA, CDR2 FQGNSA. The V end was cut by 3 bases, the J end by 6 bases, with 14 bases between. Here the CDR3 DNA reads TGTGCCAGCAGCTTCACCGCGCGAGGGGCTGAAGCTTTCTTT. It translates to CASSFTARGAEAFF.

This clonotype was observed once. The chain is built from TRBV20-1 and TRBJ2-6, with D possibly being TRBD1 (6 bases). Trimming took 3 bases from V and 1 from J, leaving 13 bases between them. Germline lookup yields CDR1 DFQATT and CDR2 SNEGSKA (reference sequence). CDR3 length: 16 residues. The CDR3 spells CSARSFGQSGANVLTF. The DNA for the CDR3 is TGCAGTGCTAGGAGCTTCGGACAGTCTGGGGCCAACGTCCTGACTTTC.

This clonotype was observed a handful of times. The CDR3 DNA follows: TGCAGTGCTAGAGATCGACTAGCGGGAGTGGAGGAGCAGTTCTTC. It translates to CSARDRLAGVEEQFF. The chain employs TRBV20-1 and TRBJ2-1; 12 nucleotides line up with TRBD2. Trimming took 0 bases from V and 10 from J; bases not matched to a gene: 7. The CDR3 has 15 residues. Germline V gives CDR1 DFQATT, CDR2 SNEGSKA (reference sequence).

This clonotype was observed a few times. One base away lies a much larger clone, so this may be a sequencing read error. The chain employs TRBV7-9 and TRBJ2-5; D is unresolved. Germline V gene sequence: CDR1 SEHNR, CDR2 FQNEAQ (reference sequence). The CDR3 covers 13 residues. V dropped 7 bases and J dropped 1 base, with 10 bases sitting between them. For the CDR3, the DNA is TGTGCCAGCATCTTGAAAGGCCAAGAGACCCAGTACTTC. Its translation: CASILKGQETQYF.

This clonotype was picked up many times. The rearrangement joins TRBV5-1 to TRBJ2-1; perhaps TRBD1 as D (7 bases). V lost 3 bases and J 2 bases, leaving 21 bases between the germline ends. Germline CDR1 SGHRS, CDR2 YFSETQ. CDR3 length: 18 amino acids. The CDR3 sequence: CASSSPRPGGQPYNEQFF. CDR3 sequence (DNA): TGCGCCAGCAGCTCCCCCAGACCCGGGGGACAGCCCTACAATGAGCAGTTCTTC. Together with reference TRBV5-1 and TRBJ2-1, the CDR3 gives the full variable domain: KAGVTQTPRYLIKTRGQQVTLSCSPISGHRSVSWYQQTPGQGLQFLFEYFSETQRNKGNFPGRFSGRQFSNSRSEMNVSTLELGDSALYLCASSSPRPGGQPYNEQFFGPGTRLTVL.

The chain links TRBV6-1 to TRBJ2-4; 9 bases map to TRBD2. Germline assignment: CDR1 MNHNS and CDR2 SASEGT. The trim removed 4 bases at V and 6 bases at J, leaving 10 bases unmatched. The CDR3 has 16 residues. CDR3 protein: CASSALAGDGGNIQYF. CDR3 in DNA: TGTGCCAGCAGTGCCTTAGCGGGAGACGGGGGAAACATTCAGTACTTC.

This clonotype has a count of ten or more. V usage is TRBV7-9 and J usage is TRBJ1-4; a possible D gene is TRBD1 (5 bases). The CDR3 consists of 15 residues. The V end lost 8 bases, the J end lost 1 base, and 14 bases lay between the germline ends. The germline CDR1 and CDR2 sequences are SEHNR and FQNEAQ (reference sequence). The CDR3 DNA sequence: TGTGCCAGCTCCACGGCCGGGGGAACTAATGAAAAACTGTTTTTT. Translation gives CASSTAGGTNEKLFF.

In DNA, the CDR3 is TGTGCCAGCAGCCTGTCGGGGGGGCCAGGCTATGGCTACACCTTC. This gives the protein CASSLSGGPGYGYTF. The chain combines TRBV5-4 with TRBJ1-2; TRBD1 is a possible D gene (6 bases). V shed 4 bases and J shed 4 bases, with 17 bases lying between them. The germline V gene has CDR1 SGHNT and CDR2 YYREEE (reference sequence). This CDR3 comprises 15 residues.

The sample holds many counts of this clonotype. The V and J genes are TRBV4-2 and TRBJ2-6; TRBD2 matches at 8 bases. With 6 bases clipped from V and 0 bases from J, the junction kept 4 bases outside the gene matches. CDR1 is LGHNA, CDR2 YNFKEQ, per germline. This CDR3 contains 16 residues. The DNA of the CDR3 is TGTGCCAGCAGTCGCGGGGGGCCCTCTGGGGCCAACGTCCTGACTTTC. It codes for CASSRGGPSGANVLTF.

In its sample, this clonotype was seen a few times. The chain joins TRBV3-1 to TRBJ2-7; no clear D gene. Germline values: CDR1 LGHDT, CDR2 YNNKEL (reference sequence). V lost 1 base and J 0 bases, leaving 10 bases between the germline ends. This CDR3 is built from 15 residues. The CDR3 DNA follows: TGTGCCAGCAGCCAAGCCCAGTCAAGCTCCTACGAGCAGTACTTC. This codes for CASSQAQSSSYEQYF.